Below are 25 T cell receptor beta chains sequenced from a single sample in a study of blood T cell repertoires in COVID-19. The repertoire was sequenced with immunoSEQ multiplex PCR; TCRdb's copy has only in-frame clones and lacks some. The sample shows roughly 92,000 clones, roughly nine tenths of them seen only once. The sample was peripheral blood. These receptors all come from a man in his fifties or sixties with acute or convalescent COVID-19.

The chain links TRBV25-1 to TRBJ1-2, with D perhaps matching TRBD1 (6 bases). The CDR3 sequence is 15 residues long. Trimming stripped 2 bases from V and 1 base from J, with 11 bases between. From germline, CDR1 is MGHDK and CDR2 SYGVNS. This CDR3 reads CASSEQGHSNYGYTF. In nucleotides, the CDR3 is TGTGCCAGCAGTGAACAGGGGCACAGTAACTATGGCTACACCTTC.

The chain uses TRBV9 and TRBJ2-5; TRBD2 matches 10 bases. The CDR3 has 14 residues. After removal of 5 bases from V and 4 bases from J, the junction contained 5 bases not matched to a gene. The germline CDR1 and CDR2 sequences are SGDLS and YYNGEE. The CDR3 bases are TGTGCCAGCAGAAGTAGCGGGAGGAGAGAGACCCAGTACTTC. Protein: CASRSSGRRETQYF.

The chain is built from TRBV9 and TRBJ1-1, with 7 nucleotides matching TRBD1. The CDR3 extends over 15 amino acids. After removal of 0 bases from V and 1 base from J, the junction contained 3 bases not matched to a gene. Germline V CDR1 and CDR2: SGDLS, YYNGEE. The CDR3 is CASSVGEGANTEAFF. In DNA form, the CDR3 reads TGTGCCAGCAGCGTAGGTGAGGGGGCGAACACTGAAGCTTTCTTT.

The table lists this clone with a few counts. CDR3 DNA sequence: TGTGCCAGCAGCTTTGCAGGGGGACCAAAGAATGAGCAGTTCTTC. As protein: CASSFAGGPKNEQFF. The gene calls are TRBV5-6 and TRBJ2-1, with TRBD1 matching 7 bases. In germline, CDR1 is SGHDT, CDR2 YYEEEE. The CDR3 consists of 15 residues. The V segment lost 2 bases and the J segment 7 bases; nucleotides outside the gene matches: 9. The variable domain in full, with the rest retrieved from reference TRBV5-6 and TRBJ2-1, is DAGVTQSPTHLIKTRGQQVTLRCSPKSGHDTVSWYQQALGQGPQFIFQYYEEEERQRGNFPDRFSGHQFPNYSSELNVNALLLGDSALYLCASSFAGGPKNEQFFGPGTRLTVL.

The gene calls are TRBV5-1 and TRBJ1-1, with D possibly being TRBD1 (5 bases). Germline V CDR1 and CDR2: SGHRS, YFSETQ. V was shortened by 4 bases and J by 5 bases, with 15 bases between the two germline ends. The CDR3 loop spans 14 amino acids. DNA of the CDR3: TGCGCCAGCAGCCCCGGCGGAGGGGAGACTGAAGCTTTCTTT. As protein: CASSPGGGETEAFF.

The chain employs TRBV7-8 and TRBJ2-3; 12 positions match TRBD2. The CDR3 covers 13 residues. V shed 7 bases, J shed 7 bases, and the junction held 3 bases outside the gene matches. CDR1 is SGHVS and CDR2 is FQNEAQ in the germline V gene. The CDR3: CASTSGRAYTQYF. For the CDR3, the DNA is TGTGCCAGCACTAGCGGGAGGGCATATACGCAGTATTTT.

J is TRBJ1-5 and V is TRBV24-1; no reliable D call. The V end lost 0 bases, the J end lost 7 bases, and 15 bases lay between the germline ends. The CDR3 is 16 amino acids. Germline CDR1 and CDR2: KGHDR and SFDVKD. The CDR3 region has the DNA TGTGCCACCAGTGATTTGTCCCCAAGCCCCTACCAGCCCCAGCATTTT. This gives the protein CATSDLSPSPYQPQHF.

The rearrangement uses TRBV18 and TRBJ2-3; 10 bases align to TRBD2. V gave up 6 bases and J gave up 3 bases; unmatched junction bases: 9. From germline, CDR1 is KGHSH and CDR2 LQKENI. The CDR3 spans 16 residues. CDR3 sequence reads: CASSRSGRAGTDTQYF. For the CDR3, the DNA is TGTGCCAGCTCTCGAAGCGGGAGGGCCGGTACAGATACGCAGTATTTT.

V usage is TRBV19 and J usage is TRBJ2-7, with D possibly TRBD2 on 6 matching bases. The germline gives CDR1 LNHDA, CDR2 SQIVND (reference sequence). The V and J ends lost 0 bases and 5 bases respectively, with 14 bases between them. CDR3 length: 15 amino acids. This chain's CDR3 is CASSIDRGVLHEQYF. The CDR3 DNA follows: TGTGCCAGTAGTATAGATCGCGGGGTACTCCACGAGCAGTACTTC.

This chain links TRBV20-1 with TRBJ2-2; 7 bases line up with TRBD2. CDR3 length: 14 residues. V gave up 3 bases and J gave up 4 bases; unmatched junction bases: 5. CDR1 is DFQATT and CDR2 is SNEGSKA in the germline V gene (reference sequence). In DNA form, the CDR3 reads TGCAGTGCTAGTGAGCCGGGGGGCACCGGGGAGCTGTTTTTT. Amino acids: CSASEPGGTGELFF.

The rearrangement joins TRBV3-1 (or the pseudogene TRBV3-2) to TRBJ2-3; possibly TRBD1 for D (5 bases). The V gene's germline CDR1 is LGHDT and CDR2 YNNKEL (reference sequence). Trimming pared 0 bases from V and 2 bases from J, leaving 9 bases between. The CDR3 runs to 15 residues. The CDR3 loop reads CASSQEGVPTDTQYF. The CDR3 nucleotides read TGTGCCAGCAGCCAAGAAGGGGTCCCCACAGATACGCAGTATTTT.

This sequence joins TRBV2 and TRBJ1-2; no reliable D call. The germline CDR1 and CDR2 sequences are SNHLY and FYNNEI. Trimming removed 4 bases at V and 2 bases at J, with 11 bases between. The CDR3 runs to 14 residues. In nucleotides, the CDR3 is TGTGCCAGCAGTGTCGGGGTAATGAACTATGGCTACACCTTC. Translation gives CASSVGVMNYGYTF. Drawing the rest from reference TRBV2 and TRBJ1-2, the complete variable domain is EPEVTQTPSHQVTQMGQEVILRCVPISNHLYFYWYRQILGQKVEFLVSFYNNEISEKSEIFDDQFSVERPDGSNFTLKIRSTKLEDSAMYFCASSVGVMNYGYTFGSGTRLTVV.

This clone has only a few counts. The chain links TRBV21-1 to TRBJ2-3; TRBD1 is taken as the D call from the table, unchecked against the DNA. TRBV21-1 is labeled a pseudogene. CDR3 length equals 11 residues. The CDR3 sequence is CAIDNTDTQYF. The CDR3 DNA sequence: TGTGCCATCGACAACACAGATACGCAGTATTTT.

The chain joins TRBV19 to TRBJ2-4, with 10 bases fitting TRBD2. J was trimmed by 0 bases and V by 5 bases; bases with no gene match: 7. Germline V gives CDR1 LNHDA, CDR2 SQIVND (reference sequence). This CDR3 has 17 residues. This CDR3 is CASSSSGGGLAKNIQYF. The CDR3 nucleotides are TGTGCCAGTAGTTCAAGCGGGGGGGGACTAGCCAAAAACATTCAGTACTTC.

The rearrangement joins TRBV9 to TRBJ2-3; D ambiguous. The germline gives CDR1 SGDLS, CDR2 YYNGEE. Trimming took off 0 bases at V and 1 base at J, with 12 bases between the two ends. This CDR3 has 16 residues. The CDR3: CASSVEALGGTDTQYF. CDR3 nucleotides: TGTGCCAGCAGCGTAGAAGCACTCGGTGGCACAGATACGCAGTATTTT.

V usage is TRBV19 and J usage is TRBJ1-2; D not certain. Between the trimmed V and J ends, which lost 3 bases and 0 bases, there was a span of 14 bases. Germline V gives CDR1 LNHDA, CDR2 SQIVND (reference sequence). The CDR3 runs 16 residues. CDR3 in DNA: TGTGCCAGTAGTATTTCCAGGCCAGGCCCTAACTATGGCTACACCTTC. Protein sequence: CASSISRPGPNYGYTF.

The gene calls are TRBV7-6 and TRBJ2-3, with 13 bases that match TRBD2. V lost 5 bases and J lost 7; bases outside the gene matches: 6. Germline CDR1 is SGHVS and CDR2 is FNYEAQ. The CDR3 loop spans 15 amino acids. The CDR3 region is CASSRLAGGKNTQYF. CDR3 coding DNA: TGTGCCAGCAGCCGACTAGCGGGAGGAAAAAATACGCAGTATTTT.

J is TRBJ2-7 and V is TRBV6-6; 10 bases are a match to TRBD1. Germline V CDR1 and CDR2: MNHNY, SVGAGI (reference sequence). The V gene end was trimmed by 6 bases and the J gene end by 6 bases; junction bases not matched to a gene: 8. There are 14 residues in the CDR3. CDR3: CASRSGTGALEQYF. The CDR3 bases are TGTGCCAGCAGATCCGGGACAGGGGCGCTCGAGCAGTACTTC.

This clone was detected once. The J gene is TRBJ2-3, the V gene TRBV15; D is possibly TRBD2 (5 bases). Trimming shortened V by 3 bases and J by 1 base, and 14 bases separated the two germline ends. Germline V CDR1 and CDR2: LNHNV, YYDKDF (reference sequence). This CDR3 is 16 amino acids long. The CDR3 region has the DNA TGTGCCACCAGCAGGGGCCTAGCACCTCGCACAGATACGCAGTATTTT. Its protein is CATSRGLAPRTDTQYF.

The rearrangement joins TRBV7-6 to TRBJ2-1, with 7 bases aligning to TRBD2. V dropped 4 bases and J dropped 0; count of bases not matched to a gene: 6. Germline V gene data show CDR1 as SGHVS and CDR2 as FNYEAQ. This CDR3 is built from 16 residues. This CDR3 is CASSSQPSGSYNEQFF. The CDR3 DNA reads TGTGCCAGCAGCTCCCAGCCTAGCGGCTCCTACAATGAGCAGTTCTTC.

V is TRBV14 and J is TRBJ1-2; 11 bases are shared with TRBD1. The germline CDR1 and CDR2 sequences are SGHDN and FVKESK. CDR3 length: 15 residues. The V segment lost 1 base and the J segment 5 bases; nucleotides outside the gene matches: 3. CDR3 amino acids: CASSQGTGGWYGYTF. CDR3 DNA sequence: TGTGCCAGCAGCCAAGGGACAGGGGGCTGGTATGGCTACACCTTC.

This chain uses TRBV27 with TRBJ2-7; maybe TRBD2 (5 bases). Trimming took off 4 bases at V and 0 bases at J, with 19 bases between the two ends. CDR3 size: 17 residues. The V gene's germline CDR1 is MNHEY and CDR2 SMNVEV (reference sequence). CDR3 DNA sequence: TGTGCCAGCAGTTCGGCGGGCCTAGCTCAGAGCTCCTACGAGCAGTACTTC. This codes for CASSSAGLAQSSYEQYF.

The J gene is TRBJ1-1, the V gene TRBV12-3 or TRBV12-4; D gene ambiguous. The CDR3 runs to 13 residues. V was shortened by 5 bases and J by 0 bases, with 7 bases between the two germline ends. The DNA for the CDR3 is TGTGCCAGCAGTCAGATGATGAACACTGAAGCTTTCTTT. Protein product: CASSQMMNTEAFF.

This sequence joins TRBV7-6 and TRBJ2-7, with D perhaps TRBD2 (7 bases). The CDR3 covers 15 residues. Germline V gives CDR1 SGHVS, CDR2 FNYEAQ. Trimming took off 4 bases at V and 2 bases at J, with 15 bases between the two ends. CDR3 loop: CASSSGGGGAYEQYF. The CDR3 DNA is TGTGCCAGCAGCTCGGGTGGGGGGGGCGCCTACGAGCAGTACTTC.

This sequence joins TRBV9 and TRBJ1-3, with 10 bases that match TRBD1. Germline CDR1 and CDR2: SGDLS and YYNGEE. The CDR3 covers 16 residues. The ends lost 5 bases at V and 4 bases at J; junction bases unmatched: 9. In DNA, the CDR3 is TGTGCCAGCAGTACACCGGGACAGGGGACAGGAAACACCATATATTTT. Its translation: CASSTPGQGTGNTIYF.